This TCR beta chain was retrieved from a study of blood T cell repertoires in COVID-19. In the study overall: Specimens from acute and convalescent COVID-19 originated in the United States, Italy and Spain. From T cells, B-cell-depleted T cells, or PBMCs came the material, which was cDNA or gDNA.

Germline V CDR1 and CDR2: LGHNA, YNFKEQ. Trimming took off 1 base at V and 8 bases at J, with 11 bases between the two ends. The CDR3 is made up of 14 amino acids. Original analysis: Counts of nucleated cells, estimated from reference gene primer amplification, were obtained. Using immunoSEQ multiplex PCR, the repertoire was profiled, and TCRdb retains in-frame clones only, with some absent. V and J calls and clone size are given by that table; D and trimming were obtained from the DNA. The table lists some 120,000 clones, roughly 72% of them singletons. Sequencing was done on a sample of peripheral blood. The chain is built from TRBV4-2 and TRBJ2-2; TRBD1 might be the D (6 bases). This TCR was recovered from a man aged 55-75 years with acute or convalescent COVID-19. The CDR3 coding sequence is TGTGCCAGCAGCCAAGGAACAGGGCGGGGGGAGCTGTTTTTT. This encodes CASSQGTGRGELFF.